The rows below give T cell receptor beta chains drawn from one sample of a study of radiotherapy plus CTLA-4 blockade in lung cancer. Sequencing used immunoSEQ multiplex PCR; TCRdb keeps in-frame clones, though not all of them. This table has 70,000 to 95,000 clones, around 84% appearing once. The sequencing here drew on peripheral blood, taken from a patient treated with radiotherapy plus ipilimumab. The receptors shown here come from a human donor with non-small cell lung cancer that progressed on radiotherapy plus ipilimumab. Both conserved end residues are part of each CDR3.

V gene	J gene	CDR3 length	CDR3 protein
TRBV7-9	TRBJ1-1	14	CASSPDRVNTEAFF
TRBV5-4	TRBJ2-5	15	CASSSPGLAQETQYF
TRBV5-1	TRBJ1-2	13	CASSSGQNYGYTF
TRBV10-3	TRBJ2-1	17	CAISDFQGDSLVDEQFF
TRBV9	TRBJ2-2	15	CASSVSGGNTGELFF
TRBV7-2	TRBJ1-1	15	CASRKNGGVNTEAFF
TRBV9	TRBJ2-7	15	CASSPGQGASGEQYF
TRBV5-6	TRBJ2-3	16	CASSQPGTSGTDTQYF
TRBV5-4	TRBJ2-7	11	CASSNTQEQYF
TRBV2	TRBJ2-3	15	CASSEGGQRPDTQYF
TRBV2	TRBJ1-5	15	CASRDRAASNQPQHF
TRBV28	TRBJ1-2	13	CASSRQGGYGYTF
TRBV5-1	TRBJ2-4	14	CASSPTRPSNIQYF
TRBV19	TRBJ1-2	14	CASTGDRGNYGYTF
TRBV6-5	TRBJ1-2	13	CASSRQGAPGYTF
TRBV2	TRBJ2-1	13	CASSVVWETEQFF
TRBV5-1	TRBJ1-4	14	CASSVRDSNEKLFF
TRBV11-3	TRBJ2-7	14	CASSSAAVAGEQYF
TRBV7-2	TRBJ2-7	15	CASSLAGTGTYEQYF
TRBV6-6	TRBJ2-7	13	CASSYGTIYEQYF
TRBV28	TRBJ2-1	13	CASSLRLAGEQFF
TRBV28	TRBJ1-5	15	CASSLGGAGNQPQHF
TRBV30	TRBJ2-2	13	CAWSELGAGELFF
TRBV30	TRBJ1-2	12	CAWSGGPYGYTF
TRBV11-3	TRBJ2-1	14	CASSLGDPRGEQFF
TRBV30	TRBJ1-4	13	CAWTTGLEEKLFF
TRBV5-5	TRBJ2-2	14	CASSSGTSTGELFF
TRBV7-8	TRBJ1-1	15	CASSINTLRGTEAFF
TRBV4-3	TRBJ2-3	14	CASSQDVFLDTQYF
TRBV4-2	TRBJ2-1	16	CASSHPLAGGYNEQFF
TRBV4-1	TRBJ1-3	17	CASSQDIRAGAGNTIYF
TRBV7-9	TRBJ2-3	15	CASSLVPSPADTQYF
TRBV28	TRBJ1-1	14	CASSPLAGGTEAFF
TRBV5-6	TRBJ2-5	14	CASSLGAGKETQYF
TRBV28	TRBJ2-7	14	CASRPGLGTYEQYF
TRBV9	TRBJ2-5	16	CASSVTGTGVRETQYF
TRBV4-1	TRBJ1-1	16	CASSQGLDGRNTEAFF
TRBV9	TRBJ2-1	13	CASSVALTNEQFF
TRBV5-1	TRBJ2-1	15	CASSPFAGSPNEQFF
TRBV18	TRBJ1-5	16	CASSPMGRLSNQPQHF
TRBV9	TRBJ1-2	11	CASSGQGRYTF
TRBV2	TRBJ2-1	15	CASQPSTGTYNEQFF
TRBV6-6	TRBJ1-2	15	CASRTDRGANYGYTF
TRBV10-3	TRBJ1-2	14	CAIRDRVTDYGYTF
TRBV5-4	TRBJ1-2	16	CASKTNLPGKTYGYTF
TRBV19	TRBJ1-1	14	CASGTTTGITEAFF
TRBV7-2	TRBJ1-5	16	CASSLAGLYSNQPQHF
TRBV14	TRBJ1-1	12	CASSAGNTEAFF
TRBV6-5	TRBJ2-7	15	CASSYSSLASYEQYF
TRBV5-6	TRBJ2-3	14	CASSLGQGSDTQYF
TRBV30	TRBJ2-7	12	CAWTGGSREQYF
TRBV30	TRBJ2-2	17	CAWSGSLGGSVSGELFF
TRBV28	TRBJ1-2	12	CASSRDSYGYTF
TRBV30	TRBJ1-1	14	CAQNTRVSNTEAFF
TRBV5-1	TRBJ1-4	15	CASSAGVLTNEKLFF